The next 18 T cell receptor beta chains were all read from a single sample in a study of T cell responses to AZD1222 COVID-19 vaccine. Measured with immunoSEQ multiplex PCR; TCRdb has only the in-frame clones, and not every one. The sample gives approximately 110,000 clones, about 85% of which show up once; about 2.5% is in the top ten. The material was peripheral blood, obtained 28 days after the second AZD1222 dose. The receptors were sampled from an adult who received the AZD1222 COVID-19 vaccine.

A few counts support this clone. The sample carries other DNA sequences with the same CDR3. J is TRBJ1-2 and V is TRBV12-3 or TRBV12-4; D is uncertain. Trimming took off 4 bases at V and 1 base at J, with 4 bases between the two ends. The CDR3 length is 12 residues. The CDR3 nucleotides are TGTGCCAGCAGTTCCAGTAACTATGGCTACACCTTC. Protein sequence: CASSSSNYGYTF.

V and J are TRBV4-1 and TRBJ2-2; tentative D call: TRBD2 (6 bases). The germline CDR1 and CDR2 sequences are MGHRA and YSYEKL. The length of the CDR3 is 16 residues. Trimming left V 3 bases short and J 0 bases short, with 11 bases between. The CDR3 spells CASSQGTAANTGELFF. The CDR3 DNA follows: TGCGCCAGCAGCCAGGGGACTGCAGCGAACACCGGGGAGCTGTTTTTT.

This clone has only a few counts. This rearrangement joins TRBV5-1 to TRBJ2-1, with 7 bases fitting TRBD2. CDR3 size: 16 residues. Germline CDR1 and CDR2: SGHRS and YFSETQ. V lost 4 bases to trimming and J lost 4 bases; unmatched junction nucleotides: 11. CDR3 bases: TGCGCCAGCAGCCCCCGCCCAGCCGGGGGGTACAATGAGCAGTTCTTC. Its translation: CASSPRPAGGYNEQFF.

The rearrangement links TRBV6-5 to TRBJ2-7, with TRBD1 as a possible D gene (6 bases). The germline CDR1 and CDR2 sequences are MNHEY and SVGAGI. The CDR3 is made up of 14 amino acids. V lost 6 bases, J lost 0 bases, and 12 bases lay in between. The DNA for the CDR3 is TGTGCCAGCAGGCTCGGACAGAGCTCCTACGAGCAGTACTTC. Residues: CASRLGQSSYEQYF.

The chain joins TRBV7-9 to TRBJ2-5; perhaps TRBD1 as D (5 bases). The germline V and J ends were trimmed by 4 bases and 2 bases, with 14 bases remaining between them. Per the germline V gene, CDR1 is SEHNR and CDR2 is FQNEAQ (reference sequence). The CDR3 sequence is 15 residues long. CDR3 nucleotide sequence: TGTGCCAGCAGCTCGAGACAGTCCCATCAAGAGACCCAGTACTTC. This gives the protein CASSSRQSHQETQYF. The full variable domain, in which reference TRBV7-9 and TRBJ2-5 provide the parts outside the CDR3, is DTGVSQNPRHKITKRGQNVTFRCDPISEHNRLYWYRQTLGQGPEFLTYFQNEAQLEKSRLLSDRFSAERPKGSFSTLEIQRTEQGDSAMYLCASSSRQSHQETQYFGPGTRLLVL.

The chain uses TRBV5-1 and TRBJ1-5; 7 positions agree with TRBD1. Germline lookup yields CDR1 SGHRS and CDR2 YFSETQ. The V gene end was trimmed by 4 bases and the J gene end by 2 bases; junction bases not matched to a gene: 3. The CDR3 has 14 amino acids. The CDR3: CASSGGQGNQPQHF. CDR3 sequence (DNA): TGCGCCAGCAGCGGTGGACAGGGCAATCAGCCCCAGCATTTT.

This chain's CDR3 is CASRELGNEQYF. The CDR3 coding sequence is TGTGCCAGCAGAGAGCTAGGAAACGAGCAGTACTTC. The chain links TRBV7-2 to TRBJ2-7, with D unresolved. CDR3 length: 12 residues. CDR1 SGHTA and CDR2 FQGNSA come from the germline V gene. Trimming removed 6 bases at V and 5 bases at J, with 11 bases between.

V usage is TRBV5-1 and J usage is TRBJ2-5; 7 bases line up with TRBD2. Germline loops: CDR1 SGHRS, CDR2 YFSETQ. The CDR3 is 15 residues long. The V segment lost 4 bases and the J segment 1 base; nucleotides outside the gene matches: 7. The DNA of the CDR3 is TGCGCCAGCAGCATCATAGGGACTATCCAAGAGACCCAGTACTTC. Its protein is CASSIIGTIQETQYF.

CDR3 coding DNA: TGTGCCACCAGCCAACAGCAAAACCTGAACACTGAAGCTTTCTTT. Translated: CATSQQQNLNTEAFF. The V and J genes are TRBV15 and TRBJ1-1; D is unresolved. V was trimmed by 5 bases and J by 0 bases, leaving 13 bases between them. The CDR3 consists of 15 residues. The germline V gene has CDR1 LNHNV and CDR2 YYDKDF (reference sequence).

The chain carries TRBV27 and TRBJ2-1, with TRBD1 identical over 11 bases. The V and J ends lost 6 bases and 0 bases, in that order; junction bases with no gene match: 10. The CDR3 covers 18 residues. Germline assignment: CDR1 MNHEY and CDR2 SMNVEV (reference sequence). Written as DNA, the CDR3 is TGTGCCAGCAGAAGGACAGGGGGCGTCCATGGCTCCTACAATGAGCAGTTCTTC. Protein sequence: CASRRTGGVHGSYNEQFF.

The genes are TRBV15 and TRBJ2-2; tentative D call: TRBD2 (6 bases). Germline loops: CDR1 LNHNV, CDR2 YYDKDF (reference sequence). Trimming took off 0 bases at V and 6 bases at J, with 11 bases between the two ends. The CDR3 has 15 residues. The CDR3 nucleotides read TGTGCCACCAGCAGAGAGGTTCGGAGGGCCGGGGAGCTGTTTTTT. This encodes CATSREVRRAGELFF.

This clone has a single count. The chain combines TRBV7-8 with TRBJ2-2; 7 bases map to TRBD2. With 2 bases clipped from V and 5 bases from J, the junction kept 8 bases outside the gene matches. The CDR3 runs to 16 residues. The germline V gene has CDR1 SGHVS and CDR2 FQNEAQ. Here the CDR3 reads CASSLTTSERTGELFF. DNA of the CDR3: TGTGCCAGCAGCTTAACTACTAGCGAGCGGACCGGGGAGCTGTTTTTT.

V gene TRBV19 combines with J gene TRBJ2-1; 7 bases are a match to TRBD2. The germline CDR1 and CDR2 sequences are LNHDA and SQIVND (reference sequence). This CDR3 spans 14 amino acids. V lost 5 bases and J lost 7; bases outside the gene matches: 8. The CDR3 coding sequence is TGTGCCAGTAGTCTGGCGGGAGTGCGGAATGAGCAGTTCTTC. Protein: CASSLAGVRNEQFF.

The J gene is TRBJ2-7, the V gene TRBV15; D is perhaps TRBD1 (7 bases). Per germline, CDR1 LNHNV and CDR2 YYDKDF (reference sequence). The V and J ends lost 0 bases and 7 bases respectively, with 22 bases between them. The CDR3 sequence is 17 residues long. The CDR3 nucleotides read TGTGCCACCAGCAGAGATCTAGTGGAGGGGGCTGGGAGGGAGCAGTACTTC. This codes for CATSRDLVEGAGREQYF.

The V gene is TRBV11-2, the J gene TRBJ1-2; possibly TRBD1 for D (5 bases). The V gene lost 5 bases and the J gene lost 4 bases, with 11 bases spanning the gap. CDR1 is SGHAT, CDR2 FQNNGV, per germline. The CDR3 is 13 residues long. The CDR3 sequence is CASSPTVSYGYTF. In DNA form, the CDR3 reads TGTGCCAGCAGCCCGACAGTCTCCTATGGCTACACCTTC.

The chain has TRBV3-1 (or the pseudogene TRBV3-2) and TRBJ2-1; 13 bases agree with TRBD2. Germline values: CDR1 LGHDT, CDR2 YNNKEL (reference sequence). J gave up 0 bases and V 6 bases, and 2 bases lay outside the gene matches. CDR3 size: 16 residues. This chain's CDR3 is CASRRTSGSSYNEQFF. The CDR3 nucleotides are TGTGCCAGCAGGAGGACTAGCGGGAGCTCCTACAATGAGCAGTTCTTC.

CDR3 sequence reads: CASSPNQGGVSNQPQHF. CDR3 DNA: TGTGCCAGCAGTCCCAACCAAGGAGGGGTAAGCAATCAGCCCCAGCATTTT. V is TRBV28 and J is TRBJ1-5; TRBD1 is a possible D gene (5 bases). Germline V CDR1 and CDR2: MDHEN, SYDVKM. The V gene lost 5 bases and the J gene lost 1 base, with 18 bases spanning the gap. CDR3 length: 17 residues.

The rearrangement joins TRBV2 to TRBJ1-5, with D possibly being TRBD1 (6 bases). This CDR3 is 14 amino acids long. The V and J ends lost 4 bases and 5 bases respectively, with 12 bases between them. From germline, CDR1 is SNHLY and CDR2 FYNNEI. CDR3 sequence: CASSGLGGDQPQHF. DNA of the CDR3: TGTGCCAGCAGTGGACTAGGGGGGGATCAGCCCCAGCATTTT. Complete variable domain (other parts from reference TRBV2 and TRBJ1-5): EPEVTQTPSHQVTQMGQEVILRCVPISNHLYFYWYRQILGQKVEFLVSFYNNEISEKSEIFDDQFSVERPDGSNFTLKIRSTKLEDSAMYFCASSGLGGDQPQHFGDGTRLSIL.